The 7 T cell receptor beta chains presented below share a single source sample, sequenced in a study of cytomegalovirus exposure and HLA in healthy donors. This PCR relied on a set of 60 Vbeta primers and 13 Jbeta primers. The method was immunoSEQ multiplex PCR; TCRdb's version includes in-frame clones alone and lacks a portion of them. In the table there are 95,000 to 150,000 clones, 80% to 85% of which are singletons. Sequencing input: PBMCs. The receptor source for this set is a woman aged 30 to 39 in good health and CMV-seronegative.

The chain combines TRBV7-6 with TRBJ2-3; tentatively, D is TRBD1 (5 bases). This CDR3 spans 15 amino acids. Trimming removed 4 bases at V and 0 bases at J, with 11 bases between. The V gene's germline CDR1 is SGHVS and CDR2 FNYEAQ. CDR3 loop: CASSSGQHSTDTQYF. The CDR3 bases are TGTGCCAGCAGCTCAGGACAACATAGCACAGATACGCAGTATTTT.

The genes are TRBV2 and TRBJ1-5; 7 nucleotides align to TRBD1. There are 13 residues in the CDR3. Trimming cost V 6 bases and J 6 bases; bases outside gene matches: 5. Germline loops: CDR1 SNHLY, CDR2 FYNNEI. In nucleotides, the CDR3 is TGTGCCAGCAGCGCTAGGGGGCTTCAGCCCCAGCATTTT. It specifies CASSARGLQPQHF.

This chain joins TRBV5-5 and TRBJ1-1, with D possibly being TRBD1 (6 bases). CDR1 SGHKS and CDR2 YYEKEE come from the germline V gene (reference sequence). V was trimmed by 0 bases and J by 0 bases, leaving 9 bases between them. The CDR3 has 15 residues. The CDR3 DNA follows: TGTGCCAGCAGCTTGGTTGGGACACTGAACACTGAAGCTTTCTTT. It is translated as CASSLVGTLNTEAFF.

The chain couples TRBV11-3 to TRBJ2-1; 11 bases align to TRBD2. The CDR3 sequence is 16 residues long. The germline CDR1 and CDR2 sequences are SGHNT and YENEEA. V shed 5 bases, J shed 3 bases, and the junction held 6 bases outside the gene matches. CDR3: CASSVGTSGIYNEQFF. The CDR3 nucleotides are TGTGCCAGCAGCGTCGGGACTAGCGGTATCTACAATGAGCAGTTCTTC.

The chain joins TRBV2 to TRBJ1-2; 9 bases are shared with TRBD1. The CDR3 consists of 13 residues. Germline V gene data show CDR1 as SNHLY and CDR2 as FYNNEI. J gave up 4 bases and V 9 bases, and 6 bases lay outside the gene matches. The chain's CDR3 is CARQGQGTYGYTF. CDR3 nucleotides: TGTGCCAGACAGGGACAGGGTACCTATGGCTACACCTTC.

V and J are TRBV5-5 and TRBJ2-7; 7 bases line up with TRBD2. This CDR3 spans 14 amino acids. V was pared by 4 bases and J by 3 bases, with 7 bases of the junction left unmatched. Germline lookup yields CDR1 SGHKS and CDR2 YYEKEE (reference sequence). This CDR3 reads CASSLVGGIYEQYF. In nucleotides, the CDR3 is TGTGCCAGCAGCCTGGTGGGGGGGATCTACGAGCAGTACTTC.

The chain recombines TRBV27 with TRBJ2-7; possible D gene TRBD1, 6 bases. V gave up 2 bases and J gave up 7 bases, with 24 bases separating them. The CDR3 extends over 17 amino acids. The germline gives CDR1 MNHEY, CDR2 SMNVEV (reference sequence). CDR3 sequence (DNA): TGTGCCAGCAGTTTAGGAATCGGGACATCAGCCCGCAGAGAGCAGTACTTC. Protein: CASSLGIGTSARREQYF.